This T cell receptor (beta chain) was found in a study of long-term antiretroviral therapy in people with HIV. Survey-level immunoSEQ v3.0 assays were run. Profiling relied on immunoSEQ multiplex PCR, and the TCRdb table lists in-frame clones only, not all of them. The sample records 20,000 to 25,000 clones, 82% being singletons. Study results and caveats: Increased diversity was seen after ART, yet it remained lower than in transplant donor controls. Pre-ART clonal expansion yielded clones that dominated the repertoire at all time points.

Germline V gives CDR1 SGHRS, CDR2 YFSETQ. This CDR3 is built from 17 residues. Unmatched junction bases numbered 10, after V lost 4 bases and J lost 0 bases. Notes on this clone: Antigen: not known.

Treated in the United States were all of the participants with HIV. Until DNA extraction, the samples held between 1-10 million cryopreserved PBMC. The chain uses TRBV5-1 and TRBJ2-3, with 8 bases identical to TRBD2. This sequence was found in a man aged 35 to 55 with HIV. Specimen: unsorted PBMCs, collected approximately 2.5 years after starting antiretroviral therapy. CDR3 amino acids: CASSIAGERGSTDTQYF. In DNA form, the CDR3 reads TGCGCCAGCAGCATCGCCGGGGAGCGGGGGAGCACAGATACGCAGTATTTT.